This T cell receptor beta chain came from a study of blood T cell repertoires in COVID-19. Study at large: The samples span acute and convalescent COVID-19 from the United States, Italy and Spain.

The authors' processing: Reference gene primer amplification gave nucleated cell count estimates. Profiling relied on immunoSEQ multiplex PCR, and the TCRdb table lists in-frame clones only, not all of them. From that table come the V and J calls and clone size; the DNA was used to work out D and trimming. Of 200,000 to 250,000 clones in the sample, 70% to 90% were seen once. Germline V CDR1 and CDR2: LNHDA, SQIVND (reference sequence). V lost 9 bases and J 5 bases, leaving 20 bases between the germline ends. The CDR3 consists of 16 residues. This chain uses TRBV19 with TRBJ1-6; weak D call: TRBD1 (5 bases). Specimen: peripheral blood. This TCR was sampled from a woman in her twenties or thirties who had recovered from COVID-19. CDR3 residues: CASSSARGVNNSPLHF. CDR3 coding DNA: TGTGCCAGCTCCTCCGCGCGGGGGGTGAATAATTCACCCCTCCACTTT.